These 10 T cell receptor beta chains originate from one sample sequenced in a study of cytomegalovirus exposure and HLA in healthy donors. In the PCR, 60 Vbeta and 13 Jbeta primers were used. This table comes from immunoSEQ multiplex PCR, and its TCRdb copy is limited to in-frame clones, with some not included. The data show about 110,000 clones, over 70% seen once. The sequenced material came from PBMCs. Receptors originate from a female donor in good health and CMV-seronegative.

The chain carries TRBV19 and TRBJ2-1; 9 bases are a match to TRBD2. V shed 7 bases, J shed 8 bases, and the junction held 12 bases outside the gene matches. Germline V gene lookup returns CDR1 LNHDA and CDR2 SQIVND (reference sequence). CDR3 length: 15 amino acids. CDR3 in amino acids: CASMDSGSRGDEQFF. CDR3 sequence (DNA): TGTGCCAGTATGGATAGCGGGAGTAGGGGCGATGAGCAGTTCTTC.

The chain is built from TRBV11-2 and TRBJ1-1, with TRBD1 matching 7 bases. Germline V gene data show CDR1 as SGHAT and CDR2 as FQNNGV. V trimming: 3 bases; J trimming: 6 bases; junction bases outside the gene matches: 4. The CDR3 extends over 13 amino acids. In nucleotides, the CDR3 is TGTGCCAGCAGCTTGGGACAGTATCCTGAAGCTTTCTTT. Translation: CASSLGQYPEAFF.

The rearrangement joins TRBV6-6 to TRBJ2-5; 10 nucleotides agree with TRBD1. The germline V gene has CDR1 MNHNY and CDR2 SVGAGI (reference sequence). The V segment lost 6 bases and the J segment 4 bases; nucleotides outside the gene matches: 5. The CDR3 is 14 amino acids. The CDR3 DNA reads as TGTGCCAGCAGCAGAAGGACAGGGGGAGAGACCCAGTACTTC. Translation gives CASSRRTGGETQYF.

This clone was recorded only once. The V call is TRBV5-1, the J call TRBJ2-1, with TRBD2 matching over 15 bases. Germline V gene lookup returns CDR1 SGHRS and CDR2 YFSETQ. Germline trimming cut 4 bases from V and 1 base from J; bases unmatched to any gene: 6. This CDR3 contains 18 residues. CDR3: CASSPLGLAGGSYNEQFF. The CDR3 nucleotides are TGCGCCAGCAGCCCGCTGGGACTAGCGGGAGGATCCTACAATGAGCAGTTCTTC.

This clone appeared a single time. The rearrangement links TRBV19 to TRBJ2-3; 10 bases are shared with TRBD1. With 9 bases clipped from V and 0 bases from J, the junction kept 6 bases outside the gene matches. The germline V gene has CDR1 LNHDA and CDR2 SQIVND (reference sequence). The length of the CDR3 is 15 residues. The CDR3 region is CASSGQGISTDTQYF. The CDR3 bases are TGTGCCAGCTCGGGACAGGGGATTAGCACAGATACGCAGTATTTT.

This chain connects TRBV2 to TRBJ2-1; 8 positions agree with TRBD1. In germline, CDR1 is SNHLY, CDR2 FYNNEI. Losses at the gene ends were 11 bases for V and 7 bases for J; bases not matched to a gene: 13. The CDR3 extends over 14 amino acids. CDR3 amino acids: CAGGQGRGANEQFF. CDR3 nucleotides: TGTGCCGGTGGACAGGGCAGGGGAGCGAATGAGCAGTTCTTC.

The J gene is TRBJ2-3, the V gene TRBV27, with a tentative D call TRBD2 (6 bases). CDR1 and CDR2 from the germline V gene are MNHEY and SMNVEV (reference sequence). The V end lost 9 bases, the J end lost 2 bases, and 15 bases lay between the germline ends. This CDR3 is 14 amino acids long. CDR3: CASRGGAFTDTQYF. For the CDR3, the DNA is TGTGCCAGTCGGGGCGGGGCCTTCACAGATACGCAGTATTTT.

The gene calls are TRBV23-1 and TRBJ2-7; 9 bases are a match to TRBD2. TRBV23-1 is annotated as an ORF whose role is uncertain. The CDR3 is made up of 16 amino acids. The junction had 9 bases not matched to a gene; V was cut back by 4 bases and J by 2 bases. The CDR3 DNA sequence: TGCGCCAGCAGTCCGGTCGCTAGCGGGATTACCTACGAGCAGTACTTC. This encodes CASSPVASGITYEQYF.

This clone was detected a few times. The chain combines TRBV4-1 with TRBJ2-1, with no clear D. In germline, CDR1 is MGHRA, CDR2 YSYEKL. Trimming removed 1 base from V and 1 base from J, with 11 bases in between. This CDR3 region has 16 residues. The CDR3 nucleotides are TGCGCCAGCAGCCAAGCTCCTTCCCCTTCCTACAATGAGCAGTTCTTC. This gives the protein CASSQAPSPSYNEQFF.

The V and J genes are TRBV30 and TRBJ2-5, with 9 bases fitting TRBD2. Germline V gene sequence: CDR1 GTSNPN, CDR2 SVGIG (reference sequence). The CDR3 covers 18 residues. V was clipped by 4 bases and J by 5 bases; unmatched bases: 20. The CDR3: CAWNLRVSGSLPRETQYF. In DNA form, the CDR3 reads TGTGCCTGGAACCTCCGGGTTAGCGGGAGCCTGCCGAGGGAGACCCAGTACTTC.